This T cell receptor beta chain stems from a study of early T cells in non-severe SARS-CoV-2 infection. The germline V and J ends were trimmed by 8 bases and 4 bases, with 18 bases remaining between them. The CDR3 loop spans 14 amino acids. This clonotype was observed at least ten times. TCRdb used MiXCR to reprocess the 5' RACE reads, holding one entry per CDR3 protein. The data hold over 60,000 distinct CDR3 sequences, with roughly 9.1% observed a single time. Sequencing used whole blood, obtained at baseline. The clonotype comes from an adult who was a healthcare worker with PCR-confirmed SARS-CoV-2 infection or an uninfected control (not recorded which). The chain links TRBV12-3 or TRBV12-4 to TRBJ2-7; tentatively, D is TRBD2 (6 bases). The CDR3 DNA is TGTGCCAGCCGCCAAGGCCCTAGCGCTTACGAGCAGTACTTC. Amino acid sequence: CASRQGPSAYEQYF.